A single sample gave rise to the 5 T cell receptor beta chains below, sequenced in a study of molecular identifiers for immune sequencing clone quantification. TCRdb analysed the PCR reads with MiXCR anew, one entry per CDR3 protein. The data show 70,000 to 95,000 distinct CDR3 sequences, around a fifth seen once. Sequencing input: naive CD8+ T cells from blood, with Jurkat cell RNA spiked in. As to subset: FACS-sorted CD8+CD4-CCR7+CD45RA+ naive T cells. The origin of the receptors is a human donor in good health. Some libraries in this study had Jurkat cell RNA spiked in.

Notes on this clonotype: This may be a read error, as it is one base from a much larger clone. The chain combines TRBV13 with TRBJ2-3; possibly TRBD1 for D (5 bases). The J call may be incorrect, as the DNA end agrees better with TRBJ1-5. CDR1 PRHDT and CDR2 FYEKMQ come from the germline V gene (reference sequence). The length of the CDR3 is 14 residues. CDR3 nucleotides: TGTGCCAGCAGCAACCATGGGGCGGCAGATACGCAGCATTTT. Encoded protein: CASSNHGAADTQHF.

Ten or more counts support this clonotype. The chain's CDR3 is CASRGTRGSMSYEQYF. The DNA of the CDR3 is TGTGCCAGCAGGGGAACTCGGGGGAGTATGTCCTACGAGCAGTACTTC. J is TRBJ2-7 and V is TRBV25-1; D may be TRBD2 (6 bases). The V end was cut by 6 bases, the J end by 1 base, with 19 bases between. The CDR3 loop spans 16 amino acids. Germline assignment: CDR1 MGHDK and CDR2 SYGVNS.

This clonotype showed up many times. The chain employs TRBV4-3 and TRBJ1-1; D may be TRBD1 (5 bases). This CDR3 is 15 amino acids long. Germline V gene sequence: CDR1 LGHNA, CDR2 YSLEER. V gave up 0 bases and J gave up 3 bases, with 11 bases separating them. CDR3 sequence reads: CASSQDGGTDTEAFF. Here the CDR3 DNA reads TGCGCCAGCAGCCAAGACGGGGGGACGGACACTGAAGCTTTCTTT.

Turning to this clonotype: One base away lies a much larger clone, so this may be a sequencing read error. The chain is built from TRBV19 and TRBJ2-2; D assignment may be TRBD1 or TRBD2 (5 bases each). Trimming took off 6 bases at V and 8 bases at J, with 19 bases between the two ends. The length of the CDR3 is 15 residues. Germline assignment: CDR1 LNHDA and CDR2 SQIVND (reference sequence). The CDR3 nucleotides are TGTGCCAGTAGCCGAGGGACGCGGTCCCCTGGGGAGCTGTTTTTT. Protein: CASSRGTRSPGELFF.

In this sample, this clonotype turned up many times. The CDR3 is CASSYSTSGGVSTDTQYF. The CDR3 DNA follows: TGTGCCAGCAGTTACTCGACTAGCGGGGGTGTGAGCACAGATACGCAGTATTTT. This sequence joins TRBV6-5 and TRBJ2-3; 12 bases line up with TRBD2. Germline lookup yields CDR1 MNHEY and CDR2 SVGAGI. The CDR3 loop spans 18 amino acids. Trimming took 0 bases from V and 0 from J; bases not matched to a gene: 4.